This is a list of T cell receptor beta chains from one sample in a study of shared clonotypes between healthy human individuals. Produced via immunoSEQ multiplex PCR; TCRdb's table is partial and in-frame only. The sample includes fewer than 1 million clones, 96% of them seen just once. Sequencing was done on a sample of naive CD8+ T cells sorted from blood. The receptors were gathered from a young man in good health. The CDR3 runs from the conserved cysteine through the conserved F or W. Fields, in order: D gene, V gene, J gene, clone size, CDR3 length, CDR3 DNA, CDR3 protein. D genes are given only for firm matches. Clone size, where shown, is once, few, many, or a class for clones that have expanded.

D gene: TRBD2
V gene: TRBV6-6
J gene: TRBJ2-1
clone size: .
CDR3 length: 16
CDR3 DNA: TGTGCCAGCAGTTACTCGGGGGCGGGAGGCCTTCATGAGCAGTTCTTC
CDR3 protein: CASSYSGAGGLHEQFF

D gene: TRBD1
V gene: TRBV5-6
J gene: TRBJ2-7
clone size: .
CDR3 length: 14
CDR3 DNA: TGTGCCAGCAGCTTGCGGGACAGAGCCTACGAGCAGTACTTC
CDR3 protein: CASSLRDRAYEQYF

D gene: .
V gene: TRBV9
J gene: TRBJ2-1
clone size: .
CDR3 length: 12
CDR3 DNA: TGTGCCAGCAGCGTAGGGCTAGATGAGCAGTTCTTC
CDR3 protein: CASSVGLDEQFF

D gene: .
V gene: TRBV4-3
J gene: TRBJ2-1
clone size: .
CDR3 length: 13
CDR3 DNA: TGCGCCAGCAGCCCGCCAGGGGGGACTGAGCAGTTCTTC
CDR3 protein: CASSPPGGTEQFF

D gene: .
V gene: TRBV19
J gene: TRBJ1-2
clone size: .
CDR3 length: 13
CDR3 DNA: TGTGCCAGTAGTGGAAGGAACAACTATGGCTACACCTTC
CDR3 protein: CASSGRNNYGYTF

D gene: .
V gene: TRBV9
J gene: TRBJ2-7
clone size: .
CDR3 length: 16
CDR3 DNA: TGTGCCAGCAGCGTAGCTACGGCCGCCGGGTTCTACGAGCAGTACTTC
CDR3 protein: CASSVATAAGFYEQYF

D gene: .
V gene: TRBV7-9
J gene: TRBJ2-3
clone size: .
CDR3 length: 17
CDR3 DNA: TGTGCCAGCAGCCCACGCCTGGGGGAGGAGATCACAGATACGCAGTATTTT
CDR3 protein: CASSPRLGEEITDTQYF

D gene: TRBD1
V gene: TRBV30
J gene: TRBJ2-7
clone size: .
CDR3 length: 14
CDR3 DNA: TGTGCCTGGAATTACGGCAGGGGGATTAACGAGCAGTACTTC
CDR3 protein: CAWNYGRGINEQYF

D gene: .
V gene: TRBV9
J gene: TRBJ1-1
clone size: .
CDR3 length: 11
CDR3 DNA: TGTGCCAGCGGGGAGGACAGTGAAGCTTTCTTT
CDR3 protein: CASGEDSEAFF

D gene: .
V gene: TRBV5-1
J gene: TRBJ2-7
clone size: once
CDR3 length: 14
CDR3 DNA: TGCGCCAGCAGCTCTGAGCGGAGCCCCTACGAGCAGTACTTC
CDR3 protein: CASSSERSPYEQYF

D gene: .
V gene: TRBV6-1
J gene: TRBJ1-2
clone size: .
CDR3 length: 16
CDR3 DNA: TGTGCCAGCAGTGAAGATTTAGACGTAACTAACTATGGCTACACCTTC
CDR3 protein: CASSEDLDVTNYGYTF

D gene: TRBD2
V gene: TRBV19
J gene: TRBJ2-2
clone size: .
CDR3 length: 13
CDR3 DNA: TGTGCCAGTAGTGAGACTAGCGGCGGGGAGCTGTTTTTT
CDR3 protein: CASSETSGGELFF

D gene: TRBD2
V gene: TRBV4-1
J gene: TRBJ2-7
clone size: .
CDR3 length: 17
CDR3 DNA: TGCGCCAGCAGCCAACCCGGGGGGGCGGGAGAACCCTACGAGCAGTACTTC
CDR3 protein: CASSQPGGAGEPYEQYF

D gene: .
V gene: TRBV2
J gene: TRBJ2-5
clone size: .
CDR3 length: 12
CDR3 DNA: TGTGCCAGCGGGGGGAGAGGGGAGACCCAGTACTTC
CDR3 protein: CASGGRGETQYF

D gene: .
V gene: TRBV7-9
J gene: TRBJ1-2
clone size: .
CDR3 length: 16
CDR3 DNA: TGTGCCAGCAGCCACCCCCGGGACATCGGAGCCGATGGCTACACCTTC
CDR3 protein: CASSHPRDIGADGYTF

D gene: TRBD1
V gene: TRBV11-2
J gene: TRBJ2-7
clone size: .
CDR3 length: 13
CDR3 DNA: TGTGCCAGCAGCTCCGGACAGGGTCTCGAGCAGTACTTC
CDR3 protein: CASSSGQGLEQYF

D gene: TRBD1
V gene: TRBV13
J gene: TRBJ2-7
clone size: .
CDR3 length: 16
CDR3 DNA: TGTGCCAGCAGCTTAGGAGGGACAGGGGGATTTGAAGAGCAGTACTTC
CDR3 protein: CASSLGGTGGFEEQYF

D gene: .
V gene: TRBV27
J gene: TRBJ2-3
clone size: once
CDR3 length: 17
CDR3 DNA: TGTGCCAGCAGTTTAAAAGCGTCACCCATTAGCACAGATACGCAGTATTTT
CDR3 protein: CASSLKASPISTDTQYF

D gene: TRBD2
V gene: TRBV25-1
J gene: TRBJ2-3
clone size: .
CDR3 length: 15
CDR3 DNA: TGTGCCAGCAGTGAATGGTGGACTAGGCAGGATACGCAGTATTTT
CDR3 protein: CASSEWWTRQDTQYF

D gene: TRBD1
V gene: TRBV28
J gene: TRBJ2-7
clone size: .
CDR3 length: 17
CDR3 DNA: TGTGCCAGCAGTGACAGGGGCGCCGGGCGGGGTTCCTACGAGCAGTACTTC
CDR3 protein: CASSDRGAGRGSYEQYF